This T cell receptor (beta chain) comes out of a study of blood T cell repertoires in COVID-19. Looking at the study overall: The United States, Italy and Spain supplied acute and convalescent COVID-19 samples. The analysed material was cDNA or gDNA that came from T cells, B-cell-depleted T cells, or PBMCs.

In the original workflow: Reference gene primers were amplified, and this amplification served to estimate nucleated cell counts. Clones were sequenced by immunoSEQ multiplex PCR, and TCRdb holds only the in-frame ones, with some missing. D and trimming were read from the DNA, whereas the V and J calls and clone size are those reported in that table. The table lists about 140,000 clones, approximately 81% of them singletons, with over 8% in the top ten. V lost 5 bases to trimming and J lost 6 bases; unmatched junction nucleotides: 16. Germline CDR1 reads LGHDT; CDR2 reads YNNKEL (reference sequence). CDR3 length equals 17 residues.

The sequence was obtained from a human donor in a cohort sampled during active COVID-19. This chain joins TRBV3-1 (or the pseudogene TRBV3-2) and TRBJ2-7; 10 bases are a match to TRBD2. Sequencing used peripheral blood. In DNA form, the CDR3 reads TGTGCCAGCAGCAACAAATCCCCCCGGCTAGCGGGAGCCGAGCAGTACTTC. This encodes CASSNKSPRLAGAEQYF.